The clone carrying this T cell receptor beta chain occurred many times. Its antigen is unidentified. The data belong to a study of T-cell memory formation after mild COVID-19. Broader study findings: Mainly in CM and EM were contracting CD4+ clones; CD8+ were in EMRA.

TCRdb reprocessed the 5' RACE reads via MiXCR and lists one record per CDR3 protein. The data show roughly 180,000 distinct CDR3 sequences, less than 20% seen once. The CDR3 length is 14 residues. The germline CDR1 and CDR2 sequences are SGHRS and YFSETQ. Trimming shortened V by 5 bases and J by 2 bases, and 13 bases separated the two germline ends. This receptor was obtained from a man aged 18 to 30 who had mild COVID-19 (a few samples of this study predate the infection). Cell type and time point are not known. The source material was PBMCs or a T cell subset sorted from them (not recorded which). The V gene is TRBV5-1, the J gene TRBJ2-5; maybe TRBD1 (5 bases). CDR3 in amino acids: CASRPGYRQETQYF. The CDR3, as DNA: TGCGCCAGCAGACCCGGGTACAGGCAAGAGACCCAGTACTTC.